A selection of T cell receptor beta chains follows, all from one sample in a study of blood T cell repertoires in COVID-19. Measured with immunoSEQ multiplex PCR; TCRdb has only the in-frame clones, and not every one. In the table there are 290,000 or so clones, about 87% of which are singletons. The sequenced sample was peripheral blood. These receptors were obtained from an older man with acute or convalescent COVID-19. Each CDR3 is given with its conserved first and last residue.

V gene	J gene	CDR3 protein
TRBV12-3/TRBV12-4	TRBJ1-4	CASVRGAGEKLFF
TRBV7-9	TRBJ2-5	CASSPLSGISETQYF
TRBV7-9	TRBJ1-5	CASSASRDQPQHF
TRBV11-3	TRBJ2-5	CASSLTRGETQYF
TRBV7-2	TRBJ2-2	CAGQEFGTNTGELFF
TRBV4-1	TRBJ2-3	CASSQVRASDYTDTQYF
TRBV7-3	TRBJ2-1	CASSLTAGQGGRNEQFF
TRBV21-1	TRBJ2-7	CASSKGLAVGDEQYF
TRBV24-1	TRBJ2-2	CATRDSQETGELFF
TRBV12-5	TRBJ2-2	CASGLGQGARGTGELFF
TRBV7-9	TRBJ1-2	CASSSDRGYNYGYTF
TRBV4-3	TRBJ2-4	CASSQDPPGGQGRNIQYF
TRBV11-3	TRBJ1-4	CASSLDRKGCYEKLFF
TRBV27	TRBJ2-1	CASSFRTSGRRYNEQFF
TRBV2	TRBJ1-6	CASRKDRGGSPLHF
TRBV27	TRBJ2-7	CASSLAGTYEQYF
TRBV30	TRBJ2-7	CAWSVGLAGGYEQYF
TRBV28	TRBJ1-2	CASSLPQGLAYGYTF
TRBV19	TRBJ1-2	CASSHGTFVYGYTF
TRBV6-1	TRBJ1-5	CASREDILSNQPQHF